A selection of T cell receptor beta chains follows, all from one sample in a study of blood T cells in healthy people across ages. TCRdb called the 5' RACE reads again in MiXCR, with one record for every CDR3 protein. The sample shows around 1.5 million distinct CDR3 sequences, around 59% of them seen only once. Sequencing input: blood. All receptors derive from a man aged 18 to 29 in good health. Both conserved end residues are part of each CDR3. Fields, in order: V gene, clone size, D gene, J gene, CDR3 protein, CDR3 DNA. The D gene is left open where the match is weak. Some rows mark clone size as missing; the rest say once, few, many or name a class of expanded clone.

>TRBV19|-|-|TRBJ2-6
CASSLRTVSGANVLTF
TGTGCCAGTAGTCTTCGGACAGTCTCTGGGGCCAACGTCCTGACTTTC
>TRBV9|-|-|TRBJ1-5
CASSVDSGQPQHF
TGTGCCAGCAGCGTAGACAGCGGGCAGCCCCAGCATTTT
>TRBV6-6|-|-|TRBJ1-1
CASDSQNTEAFF
TGTGCCAGCGATTCTCAGAACACTGAAGCTTTCTTT
>TRBV18|-|TRBD1|TRBJ1-2
CASSLGTGWTSDYGYTF
TGTGCCAGCTCACTCGGGACAGGGTGGACTTCGGACTATGGCTACACCTTC
>TRBV4-1|few|-|TRBJ1-5
CASSQAWRENQPQHF
TGCGCCAGCAGCCAAGCTTGGAGAGAGAATCAGCCCCAGCATTTT
>TRBV20-1|few|TRBD1|TRBJ2-7
CSARALRTGVLGEQYF
TGCAGTGCTAGAGCCCTTAGGACAGGGGTTCTTGGCGAGCAGTACTTC
>TRBV12-3/TRBV12-4|once|-|TRBJ1-4
CASGKVTNEKLFF
TGTGCCAGCGGAAAAGTAACTAATGAAAAACTGTTTTTT
>TRBV7-8|-|-|TRBJ1-5
CASSPERSPFQPQHF
TGTGCCAGCAGCCCGGAAAGGTCCCCCTTTCAGCCCCAGCATTTT
>TRBV7-2|-|-|TRBJ1-1
CASSLARVQTNTEAFF
TGTGCCAGCAGCTTAGCTAGGGTACAGACGAACACTGAAGCTTTCTTT
>TRBV28|few|-|TRBJ2-3
CASSQGRLEDTQYF
TGTGCCAGCAGTCAGGGACGGCTAGAAGATACGCAGTATTTT
>TRBV12-3/TRBV12-4|-|-|TRBJ2-5
CATGTATWTQYF
TGTGCCACAGGGACGGCCACTTGGACCCAGTACTTC
>TRBV4-2|-|-|TRBJ2-7
CASSQERDTSYEQYF
TGTGCCAGCAGCCAAGAGAGGGACACCTCCTACGAGCAGTACTTC
>TRBV19|-|TRBD2|TRBJ2-7
CASTPWGGGEQYF
TGTGCCAGTACCCCATGGGGCGGGGGCGAGCAGTACTTC
>TRBV6-5|-|-|TRBJ2-6
CASSYLRRGANVLTF
TGTGCCAGCAGTTACCTACGGCGTGGGGCCAACGTCCTGACTTTC
>TRBV7-9|-|-|TRBJ2-1
CASRITRSPNNEQFF
TGTGCCAGCAGGATAACGCGATCACCGAACAATGAGCAGTTCTTC
>TRBV30|-|TRBD2|TRBJ2-4
CAWSKGRGAKNIQYF
TGTGCCTGGAGTAAGGGGAGGGGAGCCAAAAACATTCAGTACTTC
>TRBV10-3|few|-|TRBJ2-2
CAISDSGKNTGELFF
TGTGCCATCAGTGACTCCGGGAAAAACACCGGGGAGCTGTTTTTT
>TRBV30|-|-|TRBJ1-2
CAWSGSNYGYTF
TGTGCCTGGAGTGGTTCTAACTATGGCTACACCTTC
>TRBV10-2|once|-|TRBJ2-1
CASSETLREQFF
TGCGCCAGCAGTGAGACACTCCGGGAGCAGTTCTTC
>TRBV14|-|TRBD2|TRBJ2-1
CASSPTSGRPYNEQFF
TGTGCCAGCAGCCCGACTAGCGGGAGACCTTACAATGAGCAGTTCTTC
>TRBV27|-|-|TRBJ2-7
CASSPAAPYEQYF
TGTGCCAGCAGTCCTGCGGCCCCCTACGAGCAGTACTTC
>TRBV4-1|-|-|TRBJ1-2
CASSQPVRTVYYGYTF
TGCGCCAGCAGCCAACCAGTTAGGACGGTTTACTATGGCTACACCTTC
>TRBV6-2/TRBV6-3|-|TRBD1|TRBJ1-2
CASWEGQGSYGYTF
TGTGCCAGCTGGGAAGGACAGGGGTCCTATGGCTACACCTTC
>TRBV28|-|-|TRBJ2-5
CASGRQSLGETQYF
TGTGCCAGCGGTCGACAGAGCCTGGGGGAGACCCAGTACTTC
>TRBV3-1|-|TRBD2|TRBJ2-7
CASSLLTSVSYEQYF
TGTGCCAGCAGCCTCCTGACTAGCGTGAGCTACGAGCAGTACTTC
>TRBV29-1|-|TRBD1|TRBJ1-1
CSVQSSGTGGTPEAFF
TGCAGCGTTCAGAGTTCGGGGACAGGGGGCACCCCTGAAGCTTTCTTT
>TRBV7-2|few|-|TRBJ2-1
CASSQVSGFAYNEQFF
TGTGCCAGCAGCCAAGTTTCAGGGTTTGCCTACAATGAGCAGTTCTTC
>TRBV12-3/TRBV12-4|-|-|TRBJ2-7
CASRGGQPKPYEQYF
TGTGCCAGCAGAGGGGGACAACCGAAACCCTACGAGCAGTACTTC
>TRBV20-1|few|-|TRBJ2-7
CSAGTDHGVDEQYF
TGCAGTGCGGGCACTGACCATGGGGTCGACGAGCAGTACTTC
>TRBV20-1|-|-|TRBJ2-7
CSARGYGYEQYF
TGCAGTGCTCGGGGGTACGGCTACGAGCAGTACTTC
>TRBV3-1|once|-|TRBJ1-2
CASSRPNPPVDYGYTF
TGTGCCAGCAGCCGGCCCAACCCCCCCGTAGACTATGGCTACACCTTC
>TRBV27|-|-|TRBJ2-5
CASSLFPVDQLETQYF
TGTGCCAGCAGTTTATTCCCCGTGGATCAACTAGAGACCCAGTACTTC
>TRBV15|-|-|TRBJ2-3
CATSRDSREADTQYF
TGTGCCACCAGCAGAGATAGTAGAGAGGCAGATACGCAGTATTTT
>TRBV9|few|-|TRBJ1-2
CASTGRNYGYTF
TGTGCCTCCACCGGGCGCAACTATGGCTACACCTTC
>TRBV6-5|-|-|TRBJ2-7
CASSYEPDSFPYEQYF
TGTGCCAGCAGTTACGAACCAGACAGTTTTCCCTACGAGCAGTACTTC
>TRBV29-1|-|-|TRBJ2-1
CSVDLSYNEQFF
TGCAGCGTTGATTTATCCTACAATGAGCAGTTCTTC
>TRBV7-2|few|-|TRBJ1-2
CASSSIFSQNGYGYTF
TGTGCCAGCAGCTCTATCTTCAGCCAGAACGGCTATGGCTACACCTTC
>TRBV29-1|-|-|TRBJ2-7
CSVGGHPAEQYF
TGCAGCGTTGGAGGACATCCGGCCGAGCAGTACTTC
>TRBV19|-|TRBD1|TRBJ2-3
CVSTSLRTGEDTQYF
TGTGTCAGTACCTCACTTAGGACAGGGGAAGATACGCAGTATTTT
>TRBV20-1|-|-|TRBJ2-1
CSAITYNEQFF
TGCAGTGCTATAACCTACAATGAGCAGTTCTTC
>TRBV20-1|-|TRBD1|TRBJ1-2
CSARVPLSDRAGDGYTF
TGCAGTGCTAGAGTCCCACTATCCGACAGGGCGGGCGATGGCTACACCTTC
>TRBV10-3|-|TRBD1|TRBJ2-2
CAISIKPRDRATGELFF
TGTGCCATCAGTATAAAACCAAGGGACAGGGCTACCGGGGAGCTGTTTTTT
>TRBV5-1|-|-|TRBJ2-1
CASSRDGGSADGQFF
TGCGCCAGCAGCCGGGATGGTGGTAGCGCAGATGGGCAGTTCTTC
>TRBV5-1|-|TRBD2|TRBJ2-1
CASSFDGLADYNEQFF
TGCGCCAGCAGCTTCGACGGACTAGCGGACTACAATGAGCAGTTCTTC
>TRBV6-6|few|-|TRBJ2-5
CASSYRDFEYF
TGTGCCAGCAGTTACCGGGACTTTGAGTACTTC
>TRBV3-1|many|-|TRBJ2-7
CASSQSSYEQYF
TGTGCCAGCAGCCAGAGCTCCTACGAGCAGTACTTC